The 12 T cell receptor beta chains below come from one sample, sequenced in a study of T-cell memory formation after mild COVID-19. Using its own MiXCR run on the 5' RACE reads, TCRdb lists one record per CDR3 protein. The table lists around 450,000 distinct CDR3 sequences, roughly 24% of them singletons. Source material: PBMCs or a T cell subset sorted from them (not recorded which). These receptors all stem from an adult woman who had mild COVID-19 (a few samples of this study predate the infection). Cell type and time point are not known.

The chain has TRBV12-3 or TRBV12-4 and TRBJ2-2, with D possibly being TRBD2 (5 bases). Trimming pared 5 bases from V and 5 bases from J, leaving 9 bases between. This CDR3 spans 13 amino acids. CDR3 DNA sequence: TGTGCCAGCAGTCGGGATCGGACCGGGGAGCTGTTTTTT. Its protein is CASSRDRTGELFF.

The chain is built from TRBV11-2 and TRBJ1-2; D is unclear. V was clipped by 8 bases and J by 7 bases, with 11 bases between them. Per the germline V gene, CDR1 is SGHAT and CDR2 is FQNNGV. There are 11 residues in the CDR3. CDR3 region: CASRAKGGYTF. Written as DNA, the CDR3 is TGTGCCAGCCGCGCGAAGGGTGGCTACACCTTC.

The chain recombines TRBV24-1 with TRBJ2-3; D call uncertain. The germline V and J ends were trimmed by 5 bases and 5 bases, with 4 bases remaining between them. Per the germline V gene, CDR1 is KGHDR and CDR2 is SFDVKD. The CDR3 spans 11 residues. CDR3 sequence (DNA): TGTGCCACCAGTGGAGGAGATACGCAGTATTTT. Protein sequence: CATSGGDTQYF.

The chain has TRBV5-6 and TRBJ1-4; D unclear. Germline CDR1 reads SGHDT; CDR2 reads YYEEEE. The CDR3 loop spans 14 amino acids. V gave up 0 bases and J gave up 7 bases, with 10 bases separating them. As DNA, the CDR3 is TGTGCCAGCAGCTTGGCGCAGGTGGGTGAAAAACTGTTTTTT. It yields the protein CASSLAQVGEKLFF.

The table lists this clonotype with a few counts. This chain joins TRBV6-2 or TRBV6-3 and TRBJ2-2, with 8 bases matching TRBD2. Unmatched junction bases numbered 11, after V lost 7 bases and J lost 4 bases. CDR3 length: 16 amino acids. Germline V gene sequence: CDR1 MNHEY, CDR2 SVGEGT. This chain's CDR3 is CASISQGLAATGELFF. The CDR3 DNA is TGTGCCAGCATTTCCCAAGGACTAGCCGCCACCGGGGAGCTGTTTTTT.

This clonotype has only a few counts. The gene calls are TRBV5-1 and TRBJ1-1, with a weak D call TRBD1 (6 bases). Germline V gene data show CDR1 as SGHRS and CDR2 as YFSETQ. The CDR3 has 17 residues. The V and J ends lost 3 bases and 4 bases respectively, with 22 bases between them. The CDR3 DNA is TGCGCCAGCAGCTCCTCTAACAACCGCCGGGACACCACTGAAGCTTTCTTT. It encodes CASSSSNNRRDTTEAFF.

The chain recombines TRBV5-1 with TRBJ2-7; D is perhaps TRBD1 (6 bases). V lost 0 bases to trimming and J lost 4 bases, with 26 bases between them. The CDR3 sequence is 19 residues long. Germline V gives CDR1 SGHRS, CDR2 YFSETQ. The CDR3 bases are TGCGCCAGCAGCTTGGCCCTCCTCTGGGACAAGGGGGACCCTTACGAGCAGTACTTC. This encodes CASSLALLWDKGDPYEQYF.

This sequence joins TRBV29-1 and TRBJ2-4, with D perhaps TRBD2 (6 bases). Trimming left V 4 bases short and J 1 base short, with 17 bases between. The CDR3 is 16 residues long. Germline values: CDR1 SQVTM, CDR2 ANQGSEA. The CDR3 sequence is CSVVQGPGRAKNIQYF. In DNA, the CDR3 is TGCAGCGTTGTCCAAGGTCCGGGGAGGGCCAAAAACATTCAGTACTTC.

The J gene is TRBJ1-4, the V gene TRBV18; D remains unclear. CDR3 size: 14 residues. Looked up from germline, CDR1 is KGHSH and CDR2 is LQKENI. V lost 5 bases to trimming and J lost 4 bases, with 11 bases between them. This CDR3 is CASSFDGNNEKLFF. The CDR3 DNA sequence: TGTGCCAGCTCATTCGACGGAAATAATGAAAAACTGTTTTTT. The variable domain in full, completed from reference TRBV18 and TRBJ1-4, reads NAGVMQNPRHLVRRRGQEARLRCSPMKGHSHVYWYRQLPEEGLKFMVYLQKENIIDESGMPKERFSAEFPKEGPSILRIQQVVRGDSAAYFCASSFDGNNEKLFFGSGTQLSVL.

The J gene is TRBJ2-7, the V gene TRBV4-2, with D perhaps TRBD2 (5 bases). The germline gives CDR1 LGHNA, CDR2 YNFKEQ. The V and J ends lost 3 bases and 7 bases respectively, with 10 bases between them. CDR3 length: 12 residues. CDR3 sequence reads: CASSQGGWEQYF. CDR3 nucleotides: TGTGCCAGCAGCCAGGGCGGGTGGGAGCAGTACTTC.

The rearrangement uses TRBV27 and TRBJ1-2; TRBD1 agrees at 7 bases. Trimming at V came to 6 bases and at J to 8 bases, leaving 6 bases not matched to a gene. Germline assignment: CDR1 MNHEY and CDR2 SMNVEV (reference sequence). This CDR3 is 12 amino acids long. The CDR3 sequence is CASRTTGNGYTF. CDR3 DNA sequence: TGTGCCAGCAGGACGACAGGGAACGGCTACACCTTC.

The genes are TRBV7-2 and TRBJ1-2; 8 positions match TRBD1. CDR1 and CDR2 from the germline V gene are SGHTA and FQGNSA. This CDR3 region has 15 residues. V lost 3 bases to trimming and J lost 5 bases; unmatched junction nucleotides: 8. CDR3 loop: CASSFDRGGGYGYTF. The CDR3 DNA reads TGTGCCAGCAGCTTCGACAGGGGCGGGGGGTATGGCTACACCTTC. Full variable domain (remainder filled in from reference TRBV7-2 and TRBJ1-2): GAGVSQSPSNKVTEKGKDVELRCDPISGHTALYWYRQSLGQGLEFLIYFQGNSAPDKSGLPSDRFSAERTGGSVSTLTIQRTQQEDSAVYLCASSFDRGGGYGYTFGSGTRLTVV.